The text below deals with one T cell receptor (beta chain). Its antigen is not yet known. Base qualities are not at hand, and no much larger clone is one base apart. Ends trimmed: V by 0 bases, J by 4 bases; bases unmatched to a gene: 2. The germline V gene gives CDR1 as SGHRS and CDR2 as YFSETQ. Measured from the cysteine to the phenylalanine, the CDR3 is 14 residues long. Only CDR3 DNA remains: 42 bases, in frame from the first base. RNA was extracted with the RNeasy kit and roughly 0.45 to 1 ug was reverse transcribed using random hexamers. The immunoSEQ multiplex PCR assay, which covers 54 Vbeta and 13 Jbeta segments, was used to amplify TCR beta CDR3 regions. To correct PCR amplification bias, a synthetic template baseline was used for both primer optimization and computational correction. Regarding the original processing steps: Reads were assigned to V, D and J genes according to IMGT and analyzed in immunoSEQ Analyzer, with only productive sequences retained. To calculate clonality, Shannon entropy was normalized by log2 of the number of productive unique sequences and then subtracted from one. For each patient and control, public and private clones were evaluated within the 100 most prevalent clones. Clones were defined as Susac-specific if absent from the healthy and MS cohorts, from around 1,000 published viral clones and from other ImmuneACCESS disease sequences. TCRdb cleaned the public reads at Q25 with fastp, built clones with MiXCR and kept in-frame beta chains. Rows matching on CDR3 protein sequence are summarized as one entry with the most common DNA and genes. These V and J calls rely on TCRdb rather than the paper's analysis. This sample holds tens of thousands of distinct CDR3 sequences; roughly 93% were observed only once. The top ten hold 0.4% to 0.55% of the sample.

High-throughput TCR beta sequencing profiled peripheral blood CD8+ and CD4+ T cells from healthy donors, Susac syndrome patients and multiple sclerosis patients. Multiple sclerosis controls were treatment-naive patients with stable or active relapsing-remitting disease fulfilling revised McDonald criteria. CD8+ TEMRA cells were enriched by FACS, while bulk CD8+ and CD4+ T cells were purified by magnetic negative isolation. Blood was drawn into EDTA tubes, processed within 24 hours, and PBMCs were isolated by density gradient centrifugation. PBMCs intended for TCR sequencing were frozen in liquid nitrogen and were later thawed in a 37 degrees C water bath. The sorted or isolated CD4+, CD8+ and CD8+ TEMRA cells had a purity of 90% or higher. The data belong to a study of CD8 T cells in Susac syndrome (dated by TCRdb to between 2018 and 2020). About the study as a whole: Repertoire sequencing was used to test whether CD8+ T cell activation and differentiation in Susac syndrome was antigen driven. The clonality of the CD8+ T cell repertoire was compared across around twelve healthy donors, around 14 Susac syndrome patients and under 19 multiple sclerosis patients.

What the research found in general, with its limitations: The TCR sequencing and HLA analysis was acknowledged to have included a relatively small number of individuals.

The receptor was isolated from a human donor with multiple sclerosis. What was sequenced was CD8+ T cells from PBMCs. The sequence joins TRBV5-1 to TRBJ2-7, with TRBD1 matching 9 junction bases. The DNA is TGCGCCAGCAGCTTGGAGGGACAGGGTTACGAGCAGTACTTC. The encoded protein is CASSLEGQGYEQYF.